The present TCR beta chain was sequenced within a study of T cells in Graves' hyperthyroidism and ophthalmopathy (dated 2019 in TCRdb). For the study in its entirety: Peripheral blood samples were taken at initial diagnosis, before any treatment was given. According to the paper, TCR Vbeta CDR3 sequencing was carried out on roughly 130 peripheral blood samples, which came from fewer than 50 ophthalmopathy, under 85 hyperthyroidism and around 17 progressor patients. The study also compared thyroid tissue and blood T-cell repertoires from about six Graves' hyperthyroidism patients. For training and testing, the approximately 97 patients in the discovery cohort were randomly divided in a 7:3 ratio. After blood sampling, hyperthyroidism patients were treated with methimazole at a starting dose of 30 mg daily, and ophthalmopathy patients were treated with high-dose intravenous methylprednisolone. To identify TCR V-J signatures that set the groups apart, the researchers used a discovery cohort of 100 patients, made up of under 50 with Graves' ophthalmopathy and some 60 with stable Graves' hyperthyroidism. Prospective prediction of ophthalmopathy was tested in an independent validation cohort of 18 to 20 hyperthyroidism patients and 15 to 17 patients who later progressed to ophthalmopathy.

From the cysteine through the phenylalanine, the CDR3 covers 14 amino acids. Just CDR3 DNA is preserved here, 42 bases in frame from base 1. The germline V gene supplies CDR1 MNHNS and CDR2 SASEGT. The junction carries 18 bases between V and J, which are trimmed by 6 bases and 10 bases respectively. A word on this clonotype: Its antigen is not yet known. Base-call qualities are not available, and no considerably larger clone is one nucleotide away.

The research as a whole found: In cross-validation, a model built on a 13 V-J signature told ophthalmopathy apart from stable hyperthyroidism with 85% to 90% sensitivity and 81% to 82% specificity, and in testing the same model reached 80%/75%. In validation, progression to ophthalmopathy was predicted by the model with 70% to 71% sensitivity and around 75% specificity, a median of approximately 6.5 months before onset. Most expanded thyroid clonotypes (frequency above 0.001) were also detected in blood, suggesting blood repertoires may reflect thyroid immune responses. Sample size was not statistically predetermined, and investigators were not blinded to group allocation.

The TCR beta CDR3 regions were amplified from RNA transcripts. The TCR CDR3 was subjected to a first round of RT-PCR using the HTBI primer set and the Qiagen OneStep RT-PCR kit. A second multiplex PCR round built the libraries, followed by size selection and purification. Paired-end sequencing of the libraries was performed with 100 bp reads on an Illumina HiSeq2000. The original methods were these. SOAPnuke was used to process the raw data, removing reads that contained adapters or uncalled bases, had a mean Phred below 15, or lacked an exact match to the constant primer or identifier. COPE v1.2.5 was used to merge the high-quality paired reads, and each unique nucleotide sequence was defined as a clonotype. MiTCR v1.1 was used to align the clonotypes against IMGT TRBV, TRBD and TRBJ reference segments. The analysis included only V-J combinations with a frequency above 0.0001, which together covered more than 98% of the repertoires. A TCS score was defined as the ratio of F50 (clonal expansion) to E x V (chaos), with BLOSUM62-based TCRdist applied between CDR3 peptides within each V-J. Welch's t-statistics and random forest reduced some 510 V-J features to about 13, which were used in a naive Bayes classifier (R e1071). Starting from the raw public reads, TCRdb applied fastp trimming at Q25, assembled clones with MiXCR and retained in-frame beta chains. Each CDR3 protein gets just one entry, which takes the most common genes and DNA from the rows behind it. For this entry, the V and J calls and clone size follow TCRdb and not the study's own pipeline. This sample gives under 350,000 distinct CDR3 sequences in total; more than 15% of them show up just once. The ten largest make up about 50% of the sample.

Moderately to severely active disease, a Clinical Activity Score of at least 3, a NOSPECS grade of at least 4, and a duration under 3 months were present in ophthalmopathy patients. Exclusion was applied to patients with uncontrolled infections, other autoimmune diseases, pregnancy or lactation. Diagnoses were based on clinical symptoms, serum thyroxine and TRAb, thyroid ultrasound and orbital computed tomography. PBMCs were isolated from 10 ml of fresh peripheral blood by Ficoll-Paque density gradient centrifugation. Trizol reagent was used to extract total RNA, and RNA quality was then checked on an Agilent 2100 Bioanalyzer.

Sequenced: blood. The origin of this receptor is an older woman with Graves' ophthalmopathy. This receptor chain uses TRBV6-1 and TRBJ1-4, with the D segment identity uncertain. The nucleotides read TGTGCCAGCAGCATGGCTGGTCAGGAGACAAAACTGTTTTTT. It translates to CASSMAGQETKLFF.